The entry below gives a single T cell receptor beta chain sequence along with its context. Its antigen is undetermined. Losses at the gene ends were 4 bases for V and 0 bases for J; bases not matched to a gene: 6. Germline loops: CDR1 SGHRS, CDR2 YFSETQ. The CDR3 totals 16 residues. The sample originates from a study of CD8 T cells in ankylosing spondylitis. Study observations and caveats: Past studies reported some motif variants in reactive arthritis synovial fluid and blood. Reportedly, disease-linked clones are significantly enriched in ankylosing spondylitis patients' matched synovial fluid. One TCR beta motif, made up of roughly 8 highly homologous variants, appeared characteristic of ankylosing spondylitis blood.

For TCR beta, libraries came from quantitative 5'-RACE with molecular barcodes. One entry per CDR3 protein, called by TCRdb with MiXCR from the 5' RACE reads. This table holds fewer than 500,000 distinct CDR3 sequences, about a fifth found once. V and J are TRBV5-1 and TRBJ2-1, with 8 bases that match TRBD2. The sample taken for sequencing was blood, either unsorted or a sorted T cell fraction (not recorded which). This receptor was taken from a male donor with ankylosing spondylitis. CDR3 sequence reads: CASSQERGSSYNEQFF. CDR3 DNA sequence: TGCGCCAGCAGCCAAGAGCGGGGGAGCTCCTACAATGAGCAGTTCTTC.